One and the same sample provided the 31 T cell receptor beta chains below, sequenced in a study of blood T cell repertoires in COVID-19. Some clones are missing from TCRdb's copy, which holds only in-frame ones; the method was immunoSEQ multiplex PCR. The sample lists roughly 220,000 clones; approximately 86% were seen once. Sequencing input: peripheral blood. The receptors were sampled from a man between 60 and 75 years old with acute or convalescent COVID-19.

The chain couples TRBV2 to TRBJ2-7; 9 positions agree with TRBD1. CDR3 length equals 13 residues. Germline V lookup: CDR1 SNHLY, CDR2 FYNNEI. With 6 bases clipped from V and 2 bases from J, the junction kept 2 bases outside the gene matches. Here the CDR3 reads CASRDRGPYEQYF. CDR3 sequence (DNA): TGTGCCAGCAGGGACAGGGGTCCCTACGAGCAGTACTTC.

The chain links TRBV6-1 to TRBJ1-1; 11 bases are a match to TRBD1. The germline gives CDR1 MNHNS, CDR2 SASEGT. The J segment lost 1 base and the V segment lost 2 bases, leaving 6 bases of the junction unmatched. The CDR3 has 17 residues. CDR3 sequence reads: CASSERTGGAWNTEAFF. The CDR3 DNA reads as TGTGCCAGCAGTGAACGGACAGGGGGCGCCTGGAACACTGAAGCTTTCTTT.

The CDR3 nucleotides are TGTGCCAGCAGTACCGGACAGGGGTCTTTCGCCGGGGAGCTGTTTTTT. Translation: CASSTGQGSFAGELFF. The chain employs TRBV2 and TRBJ2-2; TRBD1 matches 9 bases. The CDR3 covers 16 residues. Germline V CDR1 and CDR2: SNHLY, FYNNEI. With V trimmed by 5 bases and J by 6 bases, 10 bases remained unmatched.

The chain employs TRBV7-9 and TRBJ2-7; D unresolved. This CDR3 comprises 11 residues. The ends were cut back, 5 bases at V and 3 bases at J, with 5 bases in the middle. The germline CDR1 and CDR2 sequences are SEHNR and FQNEAQ (reference sequence). The CDR3, as DNA: TGTGCCAGCAGCCCCCTCTACGAGCAGTACTTC. Amino acids: CASSPLYEQYF. Drawing the rest from reference TRBV7-9 and TRBJ2-7, the complete variable domain is DTGVSQNPRHKITKRGQNVTFRCDPISEHNRLYWYRQTLGQGPEFLTYFQNEAQLEKSRLLSDRFSAERPKGSFSTLEIQRTEQGDSAMYLCASSPLYEQYFGPGTRLTVT.

The chain recombines TRBV6-5 with TRBJ2-7; 11 bases line up with TRBD1. The CDR3 is made up of 15 amino acids. The germline V gene encodes CDR1 MNHEY and CDR2 SVGAGI. Unmatched junction bases numbered 4, after V lost 2 bases and J lost 4 bases. CDR3 bases: TGTGCCAGCAGTTACGAGGGACAGGGGGTATACGAGCAGTACTTC. Amino acids: CASSYEGQGVYEQYF.

This chain uses TRBV5-1 with TRBJ1-3; TRBD1 agrees at 7 bases. With 0 bases clipped from V and 2 bases from J, the junction kept 2 bases outside the gene matches. Per germline, CDR1 SGHRS and CDR2 YFSETQ. The CDR3 is 15 amino acids. The CDR3 sequence is CASSLEGAAGNTIYF. CDR3 nucleotide sequence: TGCGCCAGCAGCTTGGAGGGGGCGGCTGGAAACACCATATATTTT. Variable domain in full (rest from reference TRBV5-1 and TRBJ1-3): KAGVTQTPRYLIKTRGQQVTLSCSPISGHRSVSWYQQTPGQGLQFLFEYFSETQRNKGNFPGRFSGRQFSNSRSEMNVSTLELGDSALYLCASSLEGAAGNTIYFGEGSWLTVV.

This clone was detected only a few times. The V call is TRBV29-1, the J call TRBJ1-2; maybe TRBD1 (6 bases). The CDR3 spans 13 residues. V lost 6 bases and J lost 3, with 14 bases in between. CDR1 is SQVTM, CDR2 ANQGSEA, per germline. The CDR3 loop is CSVTAGADYGYTF. The CDR3 DNA follows: TGCAGCGTCACGGCAGGGGCCGACTATGGCTACACCTTC.

The V gene is TRBV19, the J gene TRBJ2-2; 9 bases fit TRBD2. V lost 11 bases and J lost 1; bases outside the gene matches: 5. This CDR3 is built from 14 residues. From germline, CDR1 is LNHDA and CDR2 SQIVND (reference sequence). The CDR3: CAVAGAVNTGELFF. The CDR3 DNA follows: TGTGCCGTAGCGGGGGCCGTGAACACCGGGGAGCTGTTTTTT.

This clone was seen only once. V gene TRBV19 combines with J gene TRBJ1-3, with TRBD1 identical over 7 bases. V lost 6 bases to trimming and J lost 4 bases; unmatched junction nucleotides: 12. Germline values: CDR1 LNHDA, CDR2 SQIVND (reference sequence). The CDR3 totals 16 residues. CDR3 sequence reads: CASRSGSTGRGNTIYF. CDR3 sequence (DNA): TGTGCCAGTAGGAGTGGGTCGACAGGGCGCGGAAACACCATATATTTT.

This chain connects TRBV5-1 to TRBJ2-1; D is uncertain. Germline CDR1 reads SGHRS; CDR2 reads YFSETQ. The V end lost 0 bases, the J end lost 3 bases, and 7 bases lay between the germline ends. This CDR3 has 14 residues. CDR3 sequence (DNA): TGCGCCAGCAGCTTGGCCCAATTCTACAATGAGCAGTTCTTC. This codes for CASSLAQFYNEQFF. The full variable domain, in which reference TRBV5-1 and TRBJ2-1 provide the parts outside the CDR3, is KAGVTQTPRYLIKTRGQQVTLSCSPISGHRSVSWYQQTPGQGLQFLFEYFSETQRNKGNFPGRFSGRQFSNSRSEMNVSTLELGDSALYLCASSLAQFYNEQFFGPGTRLTVL.

This clone was seen only a few times. The chain carries TRBV6-1 and TRBJ1-2; the match to TRBD1 covers 7 bases. Germline V CDR1 and CDR2: MNHNS, SASEGT. The CDR3 sequence is 14 residues long. Trimming took 2 bases from V and 2 from J; bases not matched to a gene: 2. In DNA form, the CDR3 reads TGTGCCAGCAGTGAAACACAGGGGAACTATGGCTACACCTTC. It yields the protein CASSETQGNYGYTF.

The rearrangement uses TRBV7-2 and TRBJ2-5; the match to TRBD2 covers 10 bases. CDR3 length: 15 amino acids. Germline-derived CDR1 and CDR2 are SGHTA and FQGNSA. V was pared by 1 base and J by 7 bases, with 6 bases of the junction left unmatched. CDR3 sequence: CASSLGLAGTRTQYF. The DNA of the CDR3 is TGTGCCAGCAGCTTAGGACTAGCGGGTACACGGACCCAGTACTTC.

V usage is TRBV12-3 or TRBV12-4 and J usage is TRBJ1-2; unclear D gene. V shed 6 bases and J shed 8 bases, with 16 bases lying between them. The CDR3 extends over 13 amino acids. The CDR3 region has the DNA TGTGCCAGCAGCCCCCCCCTGACGGGGGGCTACACCTTC. Protein sequence: CASSPPLTGGYTF.

This clone was detected a few times. The chain is built from TRBV15 and TRBJ1-5; D might be TRBD1 (6 bases). The CDR3 has 17 amino acids. Between the trimmed V and J ends, which lost 1 base and 6 bases, there was a span of 19 bases. Germline-derived CDR1 and CDR2 are LNHNV and YYDKDF (reference sequence). In DNA form, the CDR3 reads TGTGCCACCAGCAGAGCTAGACAGGTACAGAGCTTTCAGCCCCAGCATTTT. Translating it yields CATSRARQVQSFQPQHF.

The gene calls are TRBV2 and TRBJ2-2; 9 bases agree with TRBD2. The V segment lost 6 bases and the J segment 7 bases; nucleotides outside the gene matches: 12. Germline CDR1 is SNHLY and CDR2 is FYNNEI. The CDR3 sequence is 16 residues long. This CDR3 is CASSPYAGGQIGELFF. The CDR3 nucleotides are TGTGCCAGCAGCCCCTATGCGGGGGGGCAAATCGGGGAGCTGTTTTTT.

The chain is built from TRBV3-1 (or the pseudogene TRBV3-2) and TRBJ2-2; TRBD2 matches 15 bases. The CDR3 runs 18 residues. Germline CDR1 reads LGHDT; CDR2 reads YNNKEL (reference sequence). The V and J ends lost 4 bases and 5 bases, in that order; junction bases with no gene match: 8. CDR3 protein: CASSPPWTSGGGTGELFF. The CDR3 DNA reads as TGTGCCAGCAGCCCCCCTTGGACTAGCGGGGGGGGGACCGGGGAGCTGTTTTTT.

This chain uses TRBV4-1 with TRBJ2-4; TRBD1 matches at 7 bases. The germline V gene has CDR1 MGHRA and CDR2 YSYEKL. The CDR3 has 16 residues. V lost 2 bases and J lost 3; bases outside the gene matches: 7. The CDR3 region has the DNA TGCGCCAGCAGCCAACCCCCGGGGACAGACAAAAACATTCAGTACTTC. This codes for CASSQPPGTDKNIQYF.

The chain recombines TRBV11-1 with TRBJ2-1, with a weak D call TRBD1 (5 bases). V lost 1 base and J 8 bases, leaving 12 bases between the germline ends. CDR3 length equals 14 residues. CDR1 SGHAT and CDR2 FQDESV come from the germline V gene (reference sequence). CDR3 coding DNA: TGTGCCAGCAGCTTAGGGGCAGGGCTCGATGAGCAGTTCTTC. This codes for CASSLGAGLDEQFF.

The rearrangement links TRBV7-8 to TRBJ2-6; D gene unclear. Germline V gene sequence: CDR1 SGHVS, CDR2 FQNEAQ. The length of the CDR3 is 16 residues. Trimming pared 4 bases from V and 4 bases from J, leaving 14 bases between. This CDR3 reads CASSSRSLTGANVLTF. The CDR3, as DNA: TGTGCCAGCAGCTCCCGGTCTCTTACGGGGGCCAACGTCCTGACTTTC. Full variable domain (outside the CDR3, taken from reference TRBV7-8 and TRBJ2-6): GAGVSQSPRYKVAKRGQDVALRCDPISGHVSLFWYQQALGQGPEFLTYFQNEAQLDKSGLPSDRFFAERPEGSVSTLKIQRTQQEDSAVYLCASSSRSLTGANVLTFGAGSRLTVL.

V usage is TRBV16 and J usage is TRBJ1-5; 10 bases match TRBD1. The J segment lost 3 bases and the V segment lost 4 bases, leaving 9 bases of the junction unmatched. Germline V gene lookup returns CDR1 KGHSY and CDR2 FQNENV. CDR3 length equals 17 residues. The CDR3 is CASSRLGQGKYNQPQHF. The CDR3 bases are TGTGCCAGCAGCCGCCTGGGACAGGGGAAGTACAATCAGCCCCAGCATTTT.

This clone was seen only a few times. V is TRBV19 and J is TRBJ2-6; D not certain. CDR1 and CDR2 from the germline V gene are LNHDA and SQIVND (reference sequence). The ends were cut back, 4 bases at V and 4 bases at J, with 11 bases in the middle. This CDR3 spans 15 amino acids. In DNA, the CDR3 is TGTGCCAGTAGTAAGAACAGCCCGGGGGCCAACGTCCTGACTTTC. Translating gives CASSKNSPGANVLTF.

The CDR3 nucleotides read TGTGCCAGCAGCTCCCCGACGCAGGGTTCGGCCAAAAACATTCAGTACTTC. Protein: CASSSPTQGSAKNIQYF. The chain combines TRBV7-2 with TRBJ2-4, with TRBD1 as a possible D gene (5 bases). This CDR3 is 17 amino acids long. Germline V gene sequence: CDR1 SGHTA, CDR2 FQGNSA. Trimming cost V 4 bases and J 1 base, with 17 bases left between them.

This chain connects TRBV28 to TRBJ2-5; perhaps TRBD2 as D (5 bases). Germline assignment: CDR1 MDHEN and CDR2 SYDVKM. The CDR3 totals 14 residues. The V gene lost 4 bases and the J gene lost 2 bases, with 11 bases spanning the gap. Written as DNA, the CDR3 is TGTGCCAGCAGTTCCCCCCCGGGGCAAGAGACCCAGTACTTC. It translates to CASSSPPGQETQYF.

The J gene is TRBJ2-7, the V gene TRBV5-1; 8 nucleotides line up with TRBD1. The V segment lost 0 bases and the J segment 2 bases; nucleotides outside the gene matches: 4. The CDR3 has 15 residues. Germline CDR1 is SGHRS and CDR2 is YFSETQ. The CDR3 DNA sequence: TGCGCCAGCAGCTTGGTGGCAGGGGGCCCCTACGAGCAGTACTTC. Residues: CASSLVAGGPYEQYF.

V is TRBV30 and J is TRBJ1-5; D remains unclear. The germline V and J ends were trimmed by 0 bases and 4 bases, with 10 bases remaining between them. This CDR3 has 14 amino acids. The V gene's germline CDR1 is GTSNPN and CDR2 SVGIG (reference sequence). The CDR3 here is CAWSVQTPNQPQHF. DNA for the CDR3: TGTGCCTGGAGTGTACAGACACCAAATCAGCCCCAGCATTTT.

The chain is built from TRBV7-6 and TRBJ2-5; D may be TRBD2 (5 bases). This CDR3 comprises 15 residues. Germline V gene sequence: CDR1 SGHVS, CDR2 FNYEAQ. Trimming left V 5 bases short and J 5 bases short, with 18 bases between. The CDR3 loop reads CASSPSPLSGETQYF. CDR3 DNA sequence: TGTGCCAGCAGCCCAAGTCCCCTATCGGGGGAGACCCAGTACTTC.

The V gene is TRBV18, the J gene TRBJ1-1, with TRBD1 matching over 7 bases. Germline CDR1 KGHSH, CDR2 LQKENI. CDR3 size: 16 residues. Unmatched junction bases numbered 6, after V lost 1 base and J lost 1 base. The CDR3 DNA follows: TGTGCCAGCTCACCACGGGCGAGGGGGCCGAACACTGAAGCTTTCTTT. Its protein product is CASSPRARGPNTEAFF. Drawing the rest from reference TRBV18 and TRBJ1-1, the complete variable domain is NAGVMQNPRHLVRRRGQEARLRCSPMKGHSHVYWYRQLPEEGLKFMVYLQKENIIDESGMPKERFSAEFPKEGPSILRIQQVVRGDSAAYFCASSPRARGPNTEAFFGQGTRLTVV.

This clone showed up just once. This chain uses TRBV6-1 with TRBJ1-5; tentatively, D is TRBD1 (5 bases). CDR1 is MNHNS, CDR2 SASEGT, per germline. This CDR3 region has 16 residues. Trimming cost V 2 bases and J 0 bases, with 11 bases left between them. CDR3 nucleotide sequence: TGTGCCAGCAGTGAACAGGCAGGGTATAGCAATCAGCCCCAGCATTTT. It encodes CASSEQAGYSNQPQHF.

The V call is TRBV7-7, the J call TRBJ2-2; TRBD1 agrees at 11 bases. Germline values: CDR1 SSHAT, CDR2 FNYEAQ (reference sequence). V shed 1 base and J 4 bases; nucleotides not matched to a gene: 5. The CDR3 is made up of 17 amino acids. CDR3 loop: CASSLDPGTGGTGELFF. For the CDR3, the DNA is TGTGCCAGCAGCTTAGATCCGGGGACAGGGGGCACCGGGGAGCTGTTTTTT.

This sequence joins TRBV10-3 and TRBJ2-2; the D gene is possibly TRBD1 (6 bases). Germline values: CDR1 ENHRY, CDR2 SYGVKD. The length of the CDR3 is 15 residues. Trimming left V 6 bases short and J 6 bases short, with 17 bases between. CDR3 amino acids: CAIRGRTDGAGELFF. CDR3 coding DNA: TGTGCCATCAGGGGTCGGACAGACGGGGCCGGGGAGCTGTTTTTT.

This chain connects TRBV27 to TRBJ2-6, with 7 bases lining up with TRBD1. The CDR3 contains 18 residues. The germline V gene has CDR1 MNHEY and CDR2 SMNVEV (reference sequence). Losses at the gene ends were 0 bases for V and 3 bases for J; bases not matched to a gene: 8. Here the CDR3 DNA reads TGTGCCAGCAGTTTATCTCCTGCAGGGGGTGGTGGGGCCAACGTCCTGACTTTC. As protein: CASSLSPAGGGGANVLTF. Full variable domain (missing parts from reference TRBV27 and TRBJ2-6): EAQVTQNPRYLITVTGKKLTVTCSQNMNHEYMSWYRQDPGLGLRQIYYSMNVEVTDKGDVPEGYKVSRKEKRNFPLILESPSPNQTSLYFCASSLSPAGGGGANVLTFGAGSRLTVL.